The clone carrying this T cell receptor (beta chain) was seen only a few times. This entry is derived from a study of T cells in Graves' hyperthyroidism and ophthalmopathy. V lost 0 bases to trimming and J lost 2 bases, with 12 bases between them. The germline V gene has CDR1 SGHRS and CDR2 YFSETQ. This CDR3 is built from 16 residues. Researchers took RNA transcripts and amplified the TCR beta CDR3 regions from them. The HTBI primer set served for first-round RT-PCR of the TCR CDR3. TCRdb called the multiplex PCR reads again in MiXCR, with one record for every CDR3 protein. The profile shows 300,000 to 400,000 distinct CDR3 sequences, 14% of them singletons.

The rearrangement links TRBV5-1 to TRBJ1-3, with D maybe TRBD1 (5 bases). The source is a woman aged 55-70 years with Graves' hyperthyroidism. Material for sequencing was blood. CDR3 coding DNA: TGCGCCAGCAGCTTGGCCGGGGACCCGGCTGGAAACACCATATATTTT. Translated, it gives CASSLAGDPAGNTIYF.